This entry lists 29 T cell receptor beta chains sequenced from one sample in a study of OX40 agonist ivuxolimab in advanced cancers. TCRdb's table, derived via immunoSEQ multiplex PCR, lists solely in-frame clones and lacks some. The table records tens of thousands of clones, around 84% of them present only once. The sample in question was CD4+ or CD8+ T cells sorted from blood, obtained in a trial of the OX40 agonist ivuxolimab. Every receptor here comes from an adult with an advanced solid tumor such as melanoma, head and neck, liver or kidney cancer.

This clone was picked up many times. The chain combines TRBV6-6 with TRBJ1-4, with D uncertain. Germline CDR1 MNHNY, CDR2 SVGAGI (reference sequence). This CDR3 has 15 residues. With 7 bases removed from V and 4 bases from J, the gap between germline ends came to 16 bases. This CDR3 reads CASTAGQVNNEKLFF. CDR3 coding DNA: TGTGCCAGCACGGCTGGCCAGGTCAATAATGAAAAACTGTTTTTT.

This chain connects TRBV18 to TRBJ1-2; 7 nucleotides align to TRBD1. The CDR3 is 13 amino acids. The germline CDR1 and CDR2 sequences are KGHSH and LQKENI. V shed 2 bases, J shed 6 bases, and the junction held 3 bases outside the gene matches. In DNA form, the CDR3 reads TGTGCCAGCTCACCAGACAGGGCAAATGGCTACACCTTC. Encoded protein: CASSPDRANGYTF.

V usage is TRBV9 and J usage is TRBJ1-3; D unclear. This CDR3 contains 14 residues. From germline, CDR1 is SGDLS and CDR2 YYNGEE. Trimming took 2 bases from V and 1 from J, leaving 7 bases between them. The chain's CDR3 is CASSVLASGNTIYF. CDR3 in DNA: TGTGCCAGCAGCGTTCTGGCATCTGGAAACACCATATATTTT.

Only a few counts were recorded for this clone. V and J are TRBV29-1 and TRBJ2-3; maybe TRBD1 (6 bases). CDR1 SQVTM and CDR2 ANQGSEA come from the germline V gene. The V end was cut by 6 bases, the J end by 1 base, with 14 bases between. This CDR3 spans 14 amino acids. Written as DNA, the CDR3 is TGCAGCGTGGGTCAGGGGTTCGGCACAGATACGCAGTATTTT. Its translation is CSVGQGFGTDTQYF.

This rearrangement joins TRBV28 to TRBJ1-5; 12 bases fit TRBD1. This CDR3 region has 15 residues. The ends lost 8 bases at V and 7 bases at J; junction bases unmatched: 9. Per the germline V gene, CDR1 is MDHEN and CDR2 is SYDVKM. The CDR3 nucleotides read TGTGCCAGCTGCGCCGGGACAGGGGGCGTACAGCCCCAGCATTTT. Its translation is CASCAGTGGVQPQHF.

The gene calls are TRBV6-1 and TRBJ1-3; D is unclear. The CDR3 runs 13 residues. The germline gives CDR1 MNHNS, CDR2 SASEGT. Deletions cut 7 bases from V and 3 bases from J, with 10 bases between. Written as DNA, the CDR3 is TGTGCCAGCACCCCGGACGGTGGAAACACCATATATTTT. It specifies CASTPDGGNTIYF.

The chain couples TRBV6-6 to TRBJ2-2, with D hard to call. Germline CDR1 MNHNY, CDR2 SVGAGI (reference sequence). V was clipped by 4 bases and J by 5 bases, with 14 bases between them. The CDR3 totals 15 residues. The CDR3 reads CASSSTVKATGELFF. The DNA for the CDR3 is TGTGCCAGCAGTTCCACCGTCAAGGCTACCGGGGAGCTGTTTTTT.

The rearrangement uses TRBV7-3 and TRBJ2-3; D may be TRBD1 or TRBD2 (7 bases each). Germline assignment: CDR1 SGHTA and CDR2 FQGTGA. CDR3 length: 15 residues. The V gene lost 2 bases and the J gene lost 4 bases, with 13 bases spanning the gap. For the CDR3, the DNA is TGTGCCAGCAGCTTAGGGGAGGGGGCATCAGATACGCAGTATTTT. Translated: CASSLGEGASDTQYF.

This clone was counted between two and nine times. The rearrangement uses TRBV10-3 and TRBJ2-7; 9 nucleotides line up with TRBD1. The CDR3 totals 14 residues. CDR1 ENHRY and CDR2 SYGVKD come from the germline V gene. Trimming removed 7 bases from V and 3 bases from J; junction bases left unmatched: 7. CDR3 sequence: CAINPGQGHYEQYF. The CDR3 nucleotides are TGTGCCATCAACCCGGGACAGGGTCACTACGAGCAGTACTTC.

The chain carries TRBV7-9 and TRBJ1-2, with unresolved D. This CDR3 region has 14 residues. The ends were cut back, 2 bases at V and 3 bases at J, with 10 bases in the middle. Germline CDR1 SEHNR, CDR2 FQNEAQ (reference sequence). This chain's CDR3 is CASSLFGSDYGYTF. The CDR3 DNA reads TGTGCCAGCAGCTTATTTGGGTCGGACTATGGCTACACCTTC.

The CDR3 sequence is CASSLAGAIRAFF. The CDR3, as DNA: TGTGCCAGCAGCTTAGCGGGGGCTATCCGAGCTTTCTTT. V gene TRBV11-2 combines with J gene TRBJ1-1; the D gene is possibly TRBD1 (6 bases). The CDR3 runs to 13 residues. Between the trimmed V and J ends, which lost 1 base and 10 bases, there was a span of 13 bases. Germline V gene data show CDR1 as SGHAT and CDR2 as FQNNGV.

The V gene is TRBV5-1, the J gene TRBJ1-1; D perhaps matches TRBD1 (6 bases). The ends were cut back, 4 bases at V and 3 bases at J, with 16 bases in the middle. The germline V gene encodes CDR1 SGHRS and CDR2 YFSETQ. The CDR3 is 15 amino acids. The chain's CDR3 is CASSRRGVTDTEAFF. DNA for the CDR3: TGCGCCAGCAGCCGGAGGGGGGTGACAGACACTGAAGCTTTCTTT.

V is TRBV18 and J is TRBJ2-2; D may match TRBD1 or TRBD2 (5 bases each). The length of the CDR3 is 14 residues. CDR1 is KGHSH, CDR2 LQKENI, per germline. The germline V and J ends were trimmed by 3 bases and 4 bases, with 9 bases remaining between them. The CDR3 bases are TGTGCCAGCTCACCGGGACGGAGCACCGGGGAGCTGTTTTTT. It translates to CASSPGRSTGELFF.

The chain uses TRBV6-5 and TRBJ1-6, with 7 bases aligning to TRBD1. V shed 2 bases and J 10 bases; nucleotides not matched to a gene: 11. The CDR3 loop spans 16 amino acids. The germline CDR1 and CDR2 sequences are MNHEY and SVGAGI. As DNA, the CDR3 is TGTGCCAGCAGTTACGGGGCAGGGGGACGGGGGTCACCCCTCCACTTT. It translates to CASSYGAGGRGSPLHF.

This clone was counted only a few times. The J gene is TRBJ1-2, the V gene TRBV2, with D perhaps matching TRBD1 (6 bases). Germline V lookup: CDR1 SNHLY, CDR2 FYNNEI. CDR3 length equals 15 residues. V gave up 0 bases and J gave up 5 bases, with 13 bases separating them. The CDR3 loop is CASSEARGSPYGYTF. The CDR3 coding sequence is TGTGCCAGCAGTGAAGCAAGGGGGTCTCCTTATGGCTACACCTTC.

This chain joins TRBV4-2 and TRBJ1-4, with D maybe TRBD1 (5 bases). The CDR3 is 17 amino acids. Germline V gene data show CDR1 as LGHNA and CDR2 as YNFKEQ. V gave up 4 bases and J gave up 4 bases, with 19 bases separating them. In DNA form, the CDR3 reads TGTGCCAGCAGCCGGGGACCGGTGGGAGGCGGTAATGAAAAACTGTTTTTT. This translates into CASSRGPVGGGNEKLFF.

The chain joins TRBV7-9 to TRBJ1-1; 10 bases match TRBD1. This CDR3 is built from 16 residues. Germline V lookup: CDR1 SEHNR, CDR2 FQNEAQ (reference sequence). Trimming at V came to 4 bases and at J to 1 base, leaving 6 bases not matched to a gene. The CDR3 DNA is TGTGCCAGCAGCTCCGGACAGGGGGTGGGGAACACTGAAGCTTTCTTT. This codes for CASSSGQGVGNTEAFF.

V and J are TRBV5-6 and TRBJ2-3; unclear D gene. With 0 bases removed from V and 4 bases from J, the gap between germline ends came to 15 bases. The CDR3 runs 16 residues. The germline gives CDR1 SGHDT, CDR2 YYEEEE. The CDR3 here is CASSLDPGRTPDTQYF. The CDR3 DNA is TGTGCCAGCAGCTTGGATCCGGGCAGGACGCCAGATACGCAGTATTTT.

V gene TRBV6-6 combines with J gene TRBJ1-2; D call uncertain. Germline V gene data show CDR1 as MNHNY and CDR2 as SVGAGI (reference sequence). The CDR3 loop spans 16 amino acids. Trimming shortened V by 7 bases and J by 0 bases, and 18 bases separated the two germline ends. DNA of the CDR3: TGTGCCAGCACTGACGTTCCCCCCTTAGCTAACTATGGCTACACCTTC. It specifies CASTDVPPLANYGYTF.

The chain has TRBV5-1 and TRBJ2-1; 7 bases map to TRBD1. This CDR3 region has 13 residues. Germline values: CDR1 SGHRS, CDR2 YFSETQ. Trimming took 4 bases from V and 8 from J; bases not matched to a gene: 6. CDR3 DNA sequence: TGCGCCAGCAGCGACAGGGTTGTGGATGAGCAGTTCTTC. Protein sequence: CASSDRVVDEQFF.

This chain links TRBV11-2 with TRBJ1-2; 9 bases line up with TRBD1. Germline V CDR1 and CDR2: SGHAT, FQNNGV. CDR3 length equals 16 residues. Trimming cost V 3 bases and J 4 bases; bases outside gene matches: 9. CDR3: CASSLTAGTGFYGYTF. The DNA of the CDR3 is TGTGCCAGCAGCTTGACCGCCGGGACAGGGTTCTATGGCTACACCTTC.

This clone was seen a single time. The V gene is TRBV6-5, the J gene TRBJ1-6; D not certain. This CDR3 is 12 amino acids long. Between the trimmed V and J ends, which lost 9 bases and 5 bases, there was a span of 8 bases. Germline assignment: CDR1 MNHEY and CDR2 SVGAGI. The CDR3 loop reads CASQRHNSPLHF. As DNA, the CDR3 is TGTGCCAGTCAGAGGCATAATTCACCCCTCCACTTT.

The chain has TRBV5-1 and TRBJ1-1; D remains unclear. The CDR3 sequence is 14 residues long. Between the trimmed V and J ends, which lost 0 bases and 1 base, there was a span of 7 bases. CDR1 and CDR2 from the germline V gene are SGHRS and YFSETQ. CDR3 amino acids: CASSLAVTNTEAFF. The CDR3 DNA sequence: TGCGCCAGCAGCTTGGCCGTTACGAACACTGAAGCTTTCTTT.

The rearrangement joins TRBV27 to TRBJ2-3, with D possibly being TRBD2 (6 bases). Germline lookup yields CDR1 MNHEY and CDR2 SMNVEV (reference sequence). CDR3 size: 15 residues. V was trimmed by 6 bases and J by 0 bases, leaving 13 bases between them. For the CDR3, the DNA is TGTGCCAGCAGCCCGGGAGAACCTAGCACAGATACGCAGTATTTT. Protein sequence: CASSPGEPSTDTQYF.

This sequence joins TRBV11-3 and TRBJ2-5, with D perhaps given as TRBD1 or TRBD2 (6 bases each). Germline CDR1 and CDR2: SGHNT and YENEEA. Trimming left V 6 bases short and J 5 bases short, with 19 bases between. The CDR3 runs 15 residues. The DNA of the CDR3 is TGTGCCAGCAGTCGAGGGACAAGCCGGGGGGAGACCCAGTACTTC. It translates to CASSRGTSRGETQYF.

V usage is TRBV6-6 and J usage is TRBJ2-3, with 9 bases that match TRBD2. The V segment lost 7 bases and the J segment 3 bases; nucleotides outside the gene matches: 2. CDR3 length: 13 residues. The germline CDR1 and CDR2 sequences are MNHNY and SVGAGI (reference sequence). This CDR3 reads CASTTSGTDTQYF. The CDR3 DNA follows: TGTGCCAGCACAACTAGCGGGACAGATACGCAGTATTTT.

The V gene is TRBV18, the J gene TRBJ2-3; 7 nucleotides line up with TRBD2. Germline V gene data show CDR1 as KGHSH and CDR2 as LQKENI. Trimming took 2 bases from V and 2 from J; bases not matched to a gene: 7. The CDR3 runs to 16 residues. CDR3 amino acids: CASSPSVTSPTDTQYF. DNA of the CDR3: TGTGCCAGCTCACCAAGCGTGACTAGCCCCACAGATACGCAGTATTTT.

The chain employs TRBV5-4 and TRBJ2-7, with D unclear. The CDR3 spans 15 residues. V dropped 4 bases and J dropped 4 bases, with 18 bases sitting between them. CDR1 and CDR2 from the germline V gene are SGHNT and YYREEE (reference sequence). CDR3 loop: CASSLGRETFYEQYF. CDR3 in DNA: TGTGCCAGCAGCCTTGGAAGAGAAACGTTTTACGAGCAGTACTTC.

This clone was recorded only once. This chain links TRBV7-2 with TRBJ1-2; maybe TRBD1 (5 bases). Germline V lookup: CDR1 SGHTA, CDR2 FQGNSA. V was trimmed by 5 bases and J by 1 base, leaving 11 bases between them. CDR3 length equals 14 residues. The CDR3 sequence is CASSPGAFNYGYTF. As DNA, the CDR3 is TGTGCCAGCAGCCCCGGGGCCTTTAACTATGGCTACACCTTC.